The clone carrying this T cell receptor (beta chain) was recorded a few times. The data derive from a study of T-cell memory formation after mild COVID-19. TCRdb reprocessed the 5' RACE reads with MiXCR, giving one entry per CDR3 protein. The sample contains some 300,000 distinct CDR3 sequences, less than 25% of which appear only once. V dropped 4 bases and J dropped 6; count of bases not matched to a gene: 7. The CDR3 sequence is 14 residues long. Germline CDR1 SGHNT, CDR2 YYREEE (reference sequence). Sequences were obtained from PBMCs or a T cell subset sorted from them (not recorded which). This chain connects TRBV5-4 to TRBJ1-1; TRBD1 agrees at 9 bases. The sequence was obtained from a man younger than 30 who had mild COVID-19 (a few samples of this study predate the infection). Cell type and time point are not known. CDR3 sequence (DNA): TGTGCCAGCAGCCGCCGGGACAGGGATGCTGAAGCTTTCTTT. Its protein is CASSRRDRDAEAFF.